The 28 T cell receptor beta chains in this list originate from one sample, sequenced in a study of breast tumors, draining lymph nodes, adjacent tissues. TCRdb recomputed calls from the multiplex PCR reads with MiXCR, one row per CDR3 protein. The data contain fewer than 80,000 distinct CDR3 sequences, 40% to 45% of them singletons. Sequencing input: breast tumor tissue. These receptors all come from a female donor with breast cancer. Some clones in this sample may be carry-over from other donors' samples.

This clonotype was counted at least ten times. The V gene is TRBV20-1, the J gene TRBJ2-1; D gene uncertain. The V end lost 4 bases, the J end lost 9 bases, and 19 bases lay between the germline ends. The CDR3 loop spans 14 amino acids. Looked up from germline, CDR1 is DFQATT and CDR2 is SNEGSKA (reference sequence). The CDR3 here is CSATETVARREQFF. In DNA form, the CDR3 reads TGCAGTGCTACGGAAACGGTAGCCCGGCGTGAGCAGTTCTTC.

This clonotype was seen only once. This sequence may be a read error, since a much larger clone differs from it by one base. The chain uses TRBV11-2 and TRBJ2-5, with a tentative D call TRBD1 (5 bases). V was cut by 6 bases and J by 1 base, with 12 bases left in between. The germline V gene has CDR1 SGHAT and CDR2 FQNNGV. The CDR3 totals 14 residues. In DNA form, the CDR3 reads TGTGCCAGCAGTGCCAACAGGAGCCAAGAGACCCAGTACTTC. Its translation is CASSANRSQETQYF.

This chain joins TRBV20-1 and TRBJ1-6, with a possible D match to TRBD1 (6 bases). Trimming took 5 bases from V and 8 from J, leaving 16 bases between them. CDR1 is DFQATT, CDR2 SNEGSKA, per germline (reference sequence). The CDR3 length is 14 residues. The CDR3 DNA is TGCAGTGCTCAGACAGGACACCGCGATTCACCCCTCCACTTT. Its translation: CSAQTGHRDSPLHF.

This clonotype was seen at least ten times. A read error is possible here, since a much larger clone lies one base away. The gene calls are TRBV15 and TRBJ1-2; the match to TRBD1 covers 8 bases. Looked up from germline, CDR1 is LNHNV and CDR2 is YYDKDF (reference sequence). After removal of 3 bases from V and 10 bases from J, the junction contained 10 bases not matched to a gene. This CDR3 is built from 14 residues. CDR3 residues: CATSRGDRGDDYTF. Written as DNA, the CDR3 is TGTGCCACCAGCAGGGGAGACAGGGGCGATGACTACACCTTC.

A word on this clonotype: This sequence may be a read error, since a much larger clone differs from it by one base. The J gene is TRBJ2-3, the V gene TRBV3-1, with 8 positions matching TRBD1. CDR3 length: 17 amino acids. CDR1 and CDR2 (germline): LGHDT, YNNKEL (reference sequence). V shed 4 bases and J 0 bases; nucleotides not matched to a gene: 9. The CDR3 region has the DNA TGTGCCAGCAGCCTCAGGGGGCAATTATCTAGCACAGATACGCAGTATTTT. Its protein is CASSLRGQLSSTDTQYF.

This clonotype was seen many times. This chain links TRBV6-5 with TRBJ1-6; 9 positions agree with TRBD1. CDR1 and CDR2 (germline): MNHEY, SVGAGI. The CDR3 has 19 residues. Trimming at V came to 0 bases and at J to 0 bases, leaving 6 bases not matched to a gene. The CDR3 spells CASSYSIPTGGSYNSPLHF. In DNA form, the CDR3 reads TGTGCCAGCAGTTACTCGATTCCGACAGGGGGCTCCTATAATTCACCCCTCCACTTT.

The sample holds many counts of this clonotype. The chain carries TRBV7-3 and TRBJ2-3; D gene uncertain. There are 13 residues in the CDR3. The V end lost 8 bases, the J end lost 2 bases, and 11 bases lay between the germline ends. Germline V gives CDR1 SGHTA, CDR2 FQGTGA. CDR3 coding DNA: TGTGCCAGCTCCGCACTCCTCACAGATACGCAGTATTTT. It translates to CASSALLTDTQYF.

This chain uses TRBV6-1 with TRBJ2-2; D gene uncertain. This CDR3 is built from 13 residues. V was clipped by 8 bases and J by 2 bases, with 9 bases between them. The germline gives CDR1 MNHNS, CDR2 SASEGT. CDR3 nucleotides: TGTGCCAGCGGGCGACGCAACACCGGGGAGCTGTTTTTT. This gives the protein CASGRRNTGELFF.

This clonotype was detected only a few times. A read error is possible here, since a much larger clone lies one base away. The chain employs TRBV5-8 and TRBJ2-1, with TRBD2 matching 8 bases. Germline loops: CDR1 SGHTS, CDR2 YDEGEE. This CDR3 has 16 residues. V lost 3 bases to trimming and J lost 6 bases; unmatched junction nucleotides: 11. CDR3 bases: TGTGCCAGCAGCTCATTTACTACCGGGAGGGCCAATGAGCAGTTCTTC. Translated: CASSSFTTGRANEQFF.

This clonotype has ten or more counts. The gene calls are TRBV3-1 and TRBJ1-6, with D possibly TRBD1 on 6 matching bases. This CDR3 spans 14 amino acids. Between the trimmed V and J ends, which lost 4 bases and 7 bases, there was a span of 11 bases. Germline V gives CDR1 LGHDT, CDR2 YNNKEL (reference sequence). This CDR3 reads CASSRGRGNSPLHF. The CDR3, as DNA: TGTGCCAGCAGCCGAGGGAGGGGGAATTCACCCCTCCACTTT.

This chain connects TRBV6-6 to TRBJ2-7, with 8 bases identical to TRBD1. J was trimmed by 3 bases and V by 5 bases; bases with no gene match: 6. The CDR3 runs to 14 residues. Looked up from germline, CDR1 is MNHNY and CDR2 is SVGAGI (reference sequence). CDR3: CASSGQGSFYEQYF. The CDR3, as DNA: TGTGCCAGCAGTGGACAGGGTAGTTTCTACGAGCAGTACTTC.

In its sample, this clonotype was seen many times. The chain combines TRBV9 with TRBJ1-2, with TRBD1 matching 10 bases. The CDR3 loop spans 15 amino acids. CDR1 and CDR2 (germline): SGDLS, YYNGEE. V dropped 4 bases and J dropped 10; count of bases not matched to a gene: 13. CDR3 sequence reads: CASSPRPDRGLDYTF. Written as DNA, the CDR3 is TGTGCCAGCAGCCCCCGACCCGACAGGGGGCTTGACTACACCTTC.

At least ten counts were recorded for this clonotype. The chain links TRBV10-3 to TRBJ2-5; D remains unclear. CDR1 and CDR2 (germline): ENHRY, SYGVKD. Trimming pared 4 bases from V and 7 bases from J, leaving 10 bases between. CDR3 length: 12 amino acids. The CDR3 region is CAISGAGRTQYF. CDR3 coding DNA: TGTGCCATCAGTGGCGCCGGAAGGACCCAGTACTTC.

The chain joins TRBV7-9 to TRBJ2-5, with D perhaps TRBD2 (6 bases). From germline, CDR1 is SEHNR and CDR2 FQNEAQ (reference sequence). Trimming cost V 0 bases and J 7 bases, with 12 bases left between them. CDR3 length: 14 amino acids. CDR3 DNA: TGTGCCAGCAGCTTAGCGGGGGGTACCGGGACCCAGTACTTC. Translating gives CASSLAGGTGTQYF.

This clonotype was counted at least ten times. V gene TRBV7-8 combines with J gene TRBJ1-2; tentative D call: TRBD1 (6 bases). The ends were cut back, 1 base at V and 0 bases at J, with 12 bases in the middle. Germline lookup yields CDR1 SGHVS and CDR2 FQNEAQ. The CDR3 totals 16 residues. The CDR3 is CASSLGRGGPNYGYTF. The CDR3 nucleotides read TGTGCCAGCAGCTTAGGGAGGGGGGGACCTAACTATGGCTACACCTTC.

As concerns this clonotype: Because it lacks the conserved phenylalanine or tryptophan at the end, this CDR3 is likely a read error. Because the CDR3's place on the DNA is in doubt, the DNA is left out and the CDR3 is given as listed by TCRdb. The CDR3 spells CASRKGDCG. The chain has TRBV7-9 and TRBJ1-1. The CDR3 is 9 amino acids long, termini counted. The germline gives CDR1 SEHNR, CDR2 FQNEAQ (reference sequence).

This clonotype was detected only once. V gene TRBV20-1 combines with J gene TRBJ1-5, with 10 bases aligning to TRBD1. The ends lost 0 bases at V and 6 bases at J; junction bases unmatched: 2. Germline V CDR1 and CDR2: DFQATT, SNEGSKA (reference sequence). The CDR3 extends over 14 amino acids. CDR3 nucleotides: TGCAGTGCTAGAGAGACAGGGGGCGGTCAGCCCCAGCATTTT. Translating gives CSARETGGGQPQHF.

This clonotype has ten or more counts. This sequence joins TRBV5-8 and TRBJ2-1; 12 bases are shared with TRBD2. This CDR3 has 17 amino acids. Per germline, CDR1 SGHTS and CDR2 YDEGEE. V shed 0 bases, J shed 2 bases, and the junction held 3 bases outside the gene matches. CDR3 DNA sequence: TGTGCCAGCAGCTTGGAAGGGACTAGCGGGCCCTACAATGAGCAGTTCTTC. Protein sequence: CASSLEGTSGPYNEQFF.

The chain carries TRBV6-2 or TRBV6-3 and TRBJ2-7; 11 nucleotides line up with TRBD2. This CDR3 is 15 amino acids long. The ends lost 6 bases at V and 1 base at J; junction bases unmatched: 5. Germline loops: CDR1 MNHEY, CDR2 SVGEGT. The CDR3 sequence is CASRPLAGGSYEQYF. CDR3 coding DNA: TGTGCCAGCAGACCCCTAGCGGGGGGATCCTACGAGCAGTACTTC.

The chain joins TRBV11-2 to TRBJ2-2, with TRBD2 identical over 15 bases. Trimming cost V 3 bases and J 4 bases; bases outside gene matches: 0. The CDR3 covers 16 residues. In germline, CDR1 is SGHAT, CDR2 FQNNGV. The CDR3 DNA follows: TGTGCCAGCAGCTTGGGACTAGCGGGAGGCACCGGGGAGCTGTTTTTT. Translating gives CASSLGLAGGTGELFF.

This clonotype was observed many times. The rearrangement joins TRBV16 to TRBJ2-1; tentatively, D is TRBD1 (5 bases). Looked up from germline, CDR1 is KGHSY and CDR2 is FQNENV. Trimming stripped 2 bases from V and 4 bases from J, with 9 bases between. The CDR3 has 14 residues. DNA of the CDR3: TGTGCCAGCAGCCAAGTGCCAGGGTACAATGAGCAGTTCTTC. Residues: CASSQVPGYNEQFF.

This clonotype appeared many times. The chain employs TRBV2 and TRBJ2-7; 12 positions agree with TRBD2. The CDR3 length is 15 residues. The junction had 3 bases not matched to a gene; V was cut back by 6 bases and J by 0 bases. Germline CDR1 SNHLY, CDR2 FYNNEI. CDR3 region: CASRGLAGPSYEQYF. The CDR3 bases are TGTGCCAGCAGAGGACTAGCGGGACCCTCCTACGAGCAGTACTTC.

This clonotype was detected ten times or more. DNA of the CDR3: TGTGCCAGCAGCCCCGGGGCCTCGTGGCGCTACACCTTC. Translation gives CASSPGASWRYTF. The rearrangement links TRBV12-3 or TRBV12-4 to TRBJ1-2; D is perhaps TRBD1 (5 bases). The ends were cut back, 6 bases at V and 9 bases at J, with 17 bases in the middle. The CDR3 consists of 13 residues.

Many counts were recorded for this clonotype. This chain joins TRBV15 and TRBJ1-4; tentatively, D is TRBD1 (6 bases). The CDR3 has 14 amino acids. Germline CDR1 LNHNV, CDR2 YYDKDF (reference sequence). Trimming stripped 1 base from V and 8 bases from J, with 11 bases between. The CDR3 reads CATSRGGGGEKLFF. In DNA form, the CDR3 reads TGTGCCACCAGCAGAGGGGGCGGGGGCGAAAAACTGTTTTTT.

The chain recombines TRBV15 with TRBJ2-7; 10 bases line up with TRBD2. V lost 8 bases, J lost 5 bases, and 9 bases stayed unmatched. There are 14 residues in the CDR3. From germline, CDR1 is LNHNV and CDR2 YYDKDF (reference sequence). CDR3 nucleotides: TGTGCCACCTCTAGCGGGGGCTCAGGGCACGAGCAGTACTTC. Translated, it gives CATSSGGSGHEQYF.

The CDR3 sequence is CASSGGQIQYSPLHF. The CDR3 DNA sequence: TGTGCCAGCTCCGGAGGACAGATCCAGTATTCACCCCTCCACTTT. V usage is TRBV2 and J usage is TRBJ1-6; a weak D match, TRBD1 (6 bases). The V gene lost 8 bases and the J gene lost 8 bases, with 19 bases spanning the gap. The CDR3 is 15 amino acids. Germline CDR1 and CDR2: SNHLY and FYNNEI.

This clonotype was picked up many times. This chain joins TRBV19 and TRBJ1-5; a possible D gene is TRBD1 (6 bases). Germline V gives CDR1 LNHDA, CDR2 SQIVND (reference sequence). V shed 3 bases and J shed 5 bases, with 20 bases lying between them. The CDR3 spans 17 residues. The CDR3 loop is CASSMFPFWGAHQPQHF. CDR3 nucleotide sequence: TGTGCCAGTAGTATGTTTCCGTTCTGGGGGGCACATCAGCCCCAGCATTTT.

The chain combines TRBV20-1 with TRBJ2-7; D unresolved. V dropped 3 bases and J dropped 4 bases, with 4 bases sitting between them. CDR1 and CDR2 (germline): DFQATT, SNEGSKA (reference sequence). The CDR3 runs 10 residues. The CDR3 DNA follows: TGCAGTGCTAGTGTTTACGAGCAGTACTTC. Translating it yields CSASVYEQYF.